What follows are 20 T cell receptor beta chains derived from one specimen sequenced in a study of blood T cell repertoires in COVID-19. Method: immunoSEQ multiplex PCR; TCRdb's copy keeps in-frame clones and lacks some. The sample consists of a few hundred thousand clones, 80% to 85% of them appearing once. Sequenced: peripheral blood. The source is a woman aged 55-75 years with acute or convalescent COVID-19.

This chain links TRBV7-9 with TRBJ1-2; D is ambiguous. With 1 base removed from V and 3 bases from J, the gap between germline ends came to 6 bases. The V gene's germline CDR1 is SEHNR and CDR2 FQNEAQ (reference sequence). This CDR3 is built from 13 residues. The CDR3 loop is CASSLEQDYGYTF. The CDR3 DNA reads TGTGCCAGCAGCTTAGAACAAGACTATGGCTACACCTTC. Using reference TRBV7-9 and TRBJ1-2 for the parts outside the CDR3, the full variable domain is DTGVSQNPRHKITKRGQNVTFRCDPISEHNRLYWYRQTLGQGPEFLTYFQNEAQLEKSRLLSDRFSAERPKGSFSTLEIQRTEQGDSAMYLCASSLEQDYGYTFGSGTRLTVV.

V is TRBV29-1 and J is TRBJ2-7; D perhaps matches TRBD2 (6 bases). The ends were cut back, 5 bases at V and 0 bases at J, with 11 bases in the middle. The CDR3 is 13 residues long. Germline CDR1 reads SQVTM; CDR2 reads ANQGSEA. CDR3 residues: CSVRDLHSYEQYF. CDR3 nucleotide sequence: TGCAGCGTTAGGGACTTACACTCCTACGAGCAGTACTTC.

V is TRBV19 and J is TRBJ1-2; 7 bases match TRBD1. V trimming: 1 base; J trimming: 8 bases; junction bases outside the gene matches: 10. Germline CDR1 reads LNHDA; CDR2 reads SQIVND (reference sequence). The CDR3 is 15 residues long. CDR3 coding DNA: TGTGCCAGTAGTATAGGGACAGGCGGTGGACGCGGCTACACCTTC. Its translation is CASSIGTGGGRGYTF.

This clone was recorded once. This chain connects TRBV7-8 to TRBJ2-1; TRBD2 matches 10 bases. This CDR3 is built from 15 residues. The germline V gene encodes CDR1 SGHVS and CDR2 FQNEAQ. Trimming at V came to 5 bases and at J to 4 bases, leaving 5 bases not matched to a gene. The CDR3 nucleotides are TGTGCCAGCAGCCCTAGCGGGGGAATGTACAATGAGCAGTTCTTC. Its protein is CASSPSGGMYNEQFF.

The CDR3 bases are TGTGCCAGCAGCTTACAGGGGGGGAACACTGAAGCTTTCTTT. This translates into CASSLQGGNTEAFF. This chain connects TRBV7-6 to TRBJ1-1, with 7 bases matching TRBD1. This CDR3 has 14 residues. Germline V gene sequence: CDR1 SGHVS, CDR2 FNYEAQ. V trimming: 2 bases; J trimming: 1 base; junction bases outside the gene matches: 1.

The V call is TRBV6-5, the J call TRBJ2-7; 9 bases agree with TRBD1. Unmatched junction bases numbered 7, after V lost 6 bases and J lost 1 base. The CDR3 is 15 amino acids. CDR1 and CDR2 (germline): MNHEY, SVGAGI. CDR3 DNA sequence: TGTGCCAGCAGCCTAGCCGGACAGGGGTCCTACGAGCAGTACTTC. It specifies CASSLAGQGSYEQYF.

V and J are TRBV7-2 and TRBJ2-3, with D possibly matching TRBD2 (7 bases). Germline CDR1 SGHTA, CDR2 FQGNSA. CDR3 length equals 15 residues. V was shortened by 4 bases and J by 1 base, with 12 bases between the two germline ends. The CDR3 DNA follows: TGTGCCAGCAGCTCCCGGGGGGCAGGCACAGATACGCAGTATTTT. It codes for CASSSRGAGTDTQYF.

The chain carries TRBV2 and TRBJ1-6; D uncertain. Germline V gene lookup returns CDR1 SNHLY and CDR2 FYNNEI. This CDR3 contains 13 residues. Trimming removed 6 bases at V and 9 bases at J, with 12 bases between. Here the CDR3 DNA reads TGTGCCAGCAGAAATAAGGAGGGTTCACCCCTCCACTTT. This sequence encodes CASRNKEGSPLHF.

The gene calls are TRBV3-1 (or the pseudogene TRBV3-2) and TRBJ1-6, with TRBD1 matching over 7 bases. The ends lost 4 bases at V and 7 bases at J; junction bases unmatched: 4. The CDR3 runs 14 residues. CDR1 and CDR2 (germline): LGHDT, YNNKEL (reference sequence). CDR3 in amino acids: CASSRDRNNSPLHF. CDR3 bases: TGTGCCAGCAGCCGGGACAGAAACAATTCACCCCTCCACTTT.

The CDR3 loop reads CASSIGGAVDTQYF. CDR3 sequence (DNA): TGTGCCAGTAGTATCGGGGGGGCAGTAGATACGCAGTATTTT. This rearrangement joins TRBV19 to TRBJ2-3, with 8 bases identical to TRBD2. Germline V CDR1 and CDR2: LNHDA, SQIVND (reference sequence). The CDR3 has 14 amino acids. The J segment lost 5 bases and the V segment lost 3 bases, leaving 4 bases of the junction unmatched.

The genes are TRBV6-1 and TRBJ2-3; perhaps TRBD2 as D (5 bases). Germline values: CDR1 MNHNS, CDR2 SASEGT. The length of the CDR3 is 14 residues. The V end was cut by 3 bases, the J end by 3 bases, with 10 bases between. The CDR3 loop reads CASSDRGVTDTQYF. The CDR3 DNA reads as TGTGCCAGCAGTGATCGGGGAGTTACAGATACGCAGTATTTT.

The chain links TRBV4-1 to TRBJ2-7, with D possibly matching TRBD1 (5 bases). This CDR3 is 14 amino acids long. Germline CDR1 and CDR2: MGHRA and YSYEKL. Trimming took off 1 base at V and 6 bases at J, with 13 bases between the two ends. The CDR3 reads CASSQGLRQIEQYF. The CDR3 bases are TGCGCCAGCAGCCAAGGTCTCAGACAGATCGAGCAGTACTTC.

This clone was detected only a few times. V is TRBV7-2 and J is TRBJ1-1; no reliable D call. CDR1 is SGHTA, CDR2 FQGNSA, per germline. V lost 2 bases to trimming and J lost 2 bases, with 12 bases between them. The CDR3 is 15 amino acids. This CDR3 reads CASSLIPTANTEAFF. The CDR3 DNA reads TGTGCCAGCAGCTTAATTCCCACAGCCAACACTGAAGCTTTCTTT. Full variable domain (remainder filled in from reference TRBV7-2 and TRBJ1-1): GAGVSQSPSNKVTEKGKDVELRCDPISGHTALYWYRQSLGQGLEFLIYFQGNSAPDKSGLPSDRFSAERTGGSVSTLTIQRTQQEDSAVYLCASSLIPTANTEAFFGQGTRLTVV.

The J gene is TRBJ2-7, the V gene TRBV24-1, with TRBD1 matching over 9 bases. Germline V lookup: CDR1 KGHDR, CDR2 SFDVKD. This CDR3 is built from 15 residues. V lost 10 bases and J lost 0; bases outside the gene matches: 9. CDR3 nucleotide sequence: TGTGCCACGAGGTCGGGGACAGGGAACTCCTACGAGCAGTACTTC. It yields the protein CATRSGTGNSYEQYF.

In this sample, this clone turned up a few times. The genes are TRBV3-1 (or the pseudogene TRBV3-2) and TRBJ1-2; D perhaps matches TRBD1 (6 bases). V dropped 0 bases and J dropped 6 bases, with 23 bases sitting between them. Germline CDR1 and CDR2: LGHDT and YNNKEL (reference sequence). The CDR3 is 18 residues long. CDR3 sequence (DNA): TGTGCCAGCAGCCAAGAGGCCCTGGACAGCCCGCAGTACGATGGCTACACCTTC. It encodes CASSQEALDSPQYDGYTF.

The chain is built from TRBV6-5 and TRBJ2-3; a weak D match, TRBD2 (6 bases). Germline CDR1 reads MNHEY; CDR2 reads SVGAGI. This CDR3 region has 14 residues. V shed 4 bases and J shed 6 bases, with 14 bases lying between them. The CDR3 is CASSFGTPYDTQYF. In nucleotides, the CDR3 is TGTGCCAGCAGTTTCGGGACTCCGTACGATACGCAGTATTTT.

The gene calls are TRBV30 and TRBJ1-2, with D possibly being TRBD1 (6 bases). The CDR3 totals 13 residues. V was cut by 0 bases and J by 9 bases, with 14 bases left in between. In germline, CDR1 is GTSNPN, CDR2 SVGIG (reference sequence). In DNA, the CDR3 is TGTGCCTGGAGTGTCGGTAGTGGGACAAGCTACACCTTC. It encodes CAWSVGSGTSYTF. Variable domain in full (rest from reference TRBV30 and TRBJ1-2): SQTIHQWPATLVQPVGSPLSLECTVEGTSNPNLYWYRQAAGRGLQLLFYSVGIGQISSEVPQNLSASRPQDRQFILSSKKLLLSDSGFYLCAWSVGSGTSYTFGSGTRLTVV.

The rearrangement joins TRBV19 to TRBJ1-1, with D tentatively TRBD1 (6 bases). The CDR3 extends over 14 amino acids. Trimming left V 3 bases short and J 4 bases short, with 12 bases between. Germline loops: CDR1 LNHDA, CDR2 SQIVND (reference sequence). The CDR3 DNA sequence: TGTGCCAGTAGTATCCCGCAGGGGATCACTGAAGCTTTCTTT. Its protein is CASSIPQGITEAFF.

The gene calls are TRBV3-1 (or the pseudogene TRBV3-2) and TRBJ1-5; 9 positions match TRBD1. The CDR3 totals 14 residues. With V trimmed by 4 bases and J by 9 bases, 7 bases remained unmatched. Germline V gene lookup returns CDR1 LGHDT and CDR2 YNNKEL (reference sequence). CDR3 sequence reads: CASSPRDREGPQHF. For the CDR3, the DNA is TGTGCCAGCAGCCCCCGGGACAGGGAAGGGCCCCAGCATTTT.

This chain connects TRBV7-3 to TRBJ2-1; D possibly corresponds to TRBD2 (5 bases). The germline V and J ends were trimmed by 4 bases and 8 bases, with 18 bases remaining between them. CDR3 length: 15 residues. Germline V gene data show CDR1 as SGHTA and CDR2 as FQGTGA. Written as DNA, the CDR3 is TGTGCCAGCAGCTCCTCTCCTAGCATTAGGGATGAGCAGTTCTTC. Protein: CASSSSPSIRDEQFF.